The 27 T cell receptor beta chains below were found in one sample sequenced in a study of identical twins. Each CDR3 protein gets one entry after TCRdb re-called the 5' RACE reads with MiXCR. The sample shows 1.5 million to 2 million distinct CDR3 sequences, less than 40% of them seen only once. Sequencing input: cord blood. These receptor sequences come from a newborn girl in good health.

The sample holds a few counts of this clonotype. The genes are TRBV20-1 and TRBJ2-1; D may be TRBD1 or TRBD2 (7 bases each). V gave up 6 bases and J gave up 4 bases, with 16 bases separating them. Germline V gives CDR1 DFQATT, CDR2 SNEGSKA (reference sequence). The CDR3 is 14 amino acids. CDR3 bases: TGCAGTGCCCGACAGGGCGGGGGTTACAATGAGCAGTTCTTC. Its translation: CSARQGGGYNEQFF.

In its sample, this clonotype was seen a few times. V and J are TRBV28 and TRBJ1-4; 10 bases are a match to TRBD1. CDR1 and CDR2 from the germline V gene are MDHEN and SYDVKM. The trim removed 7 bases at V and 8 bases at J, leaving 4 bases unmatched. The CDR3 covers 13 residues. The CDR3 sequence: CASNDRGREKLFF. In DNA, the CDR3 is TGTGCCAGCAACGACAGGGGGCGGGAAAAACTGTTTTTT. The full variable domain, with the rest looked up from reference TRBV28 and TRBJ1-4, is DVKVTQSSRYLVKRTGEKVFLECVQDMDHENMFWYRQDPGLGLRLIYFSYDVKMKEKGDIPEGYSVSREKKERFSLILESASTNQTSMYLCASNDRGREKLFFGSGTQLSVL.

This clonotype has more than one count but fewer than ten. This rearrangement joins TRBV5-1 to TRBJ2-1; a weak D match, TRBD2 (7 bases). Trimming removed 0 bases from V and 8 bases from J, with 15 bases in between. This CDR3 is built from 15 residues. In germline, CDR1 is SGHRS, CDR2 YFSETQ. CDR3 region: CASSLDGGGLDEQFF. CDR3 bases: TGCGCCAGCAGCTTGGATGGGGGGGGCCTTGATGAGCAGTTCTTC.

The chain carries TRBV20-1 and TRBJ2-4; D gene uncertain. The CDR3 totals 15 residues. Germline assignment: CDR1 DFQATT and CDR2 SNEGSKA (reference sequence). The ends were cut back, 6 bases at V and 0 bases at J, with 15 bases in the middle. The CDR3 coding sequence is TGCAGTGCGGACCGGTTGCGGCTAGCCAAAAACATTCAGTACTTC. It translates to CSADRLRLAKNIQYF.

CDR3 in amino acids: CASSSEGVYSNQPQHF. In nucleotides, the CDR3 is TGTGCCAGCAGCTCGGAGGGCGTTTATAGCAATCAGCCCCAGCATTTT. The chain is built from TRBV7-8 and TRBJ1-5; no definite D call. V was clipped by 4 bases and J by 0 bases, with 13 bases between them. This CDR3 comprises 16 residues. Germline CDR1 and CDR2: SGHVS and FQNEAQ. The variable domain in full, completed from reference TRBV7-8 and TRBJ1-5, reads GAGVSQSPRYKVAKRGQDVALRCDPISGHVSLFWYQQALGQGPEFLTYFQNEAQLDKSGLPSDRFFAERPEGSVSTLKIQRTQQEDSAVYLCASSSEGVYSNQPQHFGDGTRLSIL.

Points on this clonotype: A much bigger clone sits one base away, suggesting this may be a read error. The genes are TRBV24-1 and TRBJ2-5; the D gene is possibly TRBD2 (6 bases). This CDR3 comprises 15 residues. Trimming took 4 bases from V and 11 from J, leaving 22 bases between them. From germline, CDR1 is KGHDR and CDR2 SFDVKD. The CDR3 spells CATSDRDSSYNEQYF. The CDR3 bases are TGTGCCACCAGTGACCGGGACTCCTCCTACAATGAGCAGTACTTC.

This clonotype was found once. V gene TRBV11-1 combines with J gene TRBJ2-2; 9 nucleotides agree with TRBD1. CDR3 length equals 15 residues. The trim removed 5 bases at V and 3 bases at J, leaving 4 bases unmatched. CDR1 is SGHAT, CDR2 FQDESV, per germline (reference sequence). The CDR3 here is CASSRGQGHTGELFF. The CDR3 DNA sequence: TGTGCCAGCAGCCGGGGACAGGGACACACCGGGGAGCTGTTTTTT.

There are a few counts of this clonotype. The rearrangement links TRBV10-3 to TRBJ2-7, with 7 bases fitting TRBD2. The CDR3 extends over 16 amino acids. The V and J ends lost 3 bases and 4 bases, in that order; junction bases with no gene match: 12. Germline V lookup: CDR1 ENHRY, CDR2 SYGVKD. The CDR3 is CAISDPFSSGIYEQYF. CDR3 nucleotides: TGTGCCATCAGTGACCCGTTTTCTAGCGGAATTTACGAGCAGTACTTC.

The chain couples TRBV9 to TRBJ2-5; 8 nucleotides line up with TRBD2. The germline V gene has CDR1 SGDLS and CDR2 YYNGEE. Unmatched junction bases numbered 16, after V lost 4 bases and J lost 11 bases. This CDR3 is 15 amino acids long. The CDR3 loop reads CASSTQAGARNEQYF. CDR3 in DNA: TGTGCCAGCAGCACACAAGCGGGAGCAAGGAATGAGCAGTACTTC.

The chain employs TRBV5-1 and TRBJ1-3; 8 nucleotides align to TRBD1. CDR1 is SGHRS, CDR2 YFSETQ, per germline. This CDR3 spans 16 amino acids. V dropped 0 bases and J dropped 0; count of bases not matched to a gene: 2. The CDR3: CASSLGTGSSGNTIYF. The CDR3, as DNA: TGCGCCAGCAGCTTGGGGACAGGGAGCTCTGGAAACACCATATATTTT.

V usage is TRBV11-2 and J usage is TRBJ1-3; D is undetermined. CDR3 length: 12 amino acids. The V and J ends lost 4 bases and 5 bases respectively, with 6 bases between them. From germline, CDR1 is SGHAT and CDR2 FQNNGV. CDR3 protein: CASSSLRNTIYF. The CDR3 region has the DNA TGTGCCAGCAGCTCTTTAAGAAACACCATATATTTT.

V is TRBV18 and J is TRBJ1-1; D possibly corresponds to TRBD1 (6 bases). The V end was cut by 3 bases, the J end by 1 base, with 18 bases between. The CDR3 covers 17 residues. Germline assignment: CDR1 KGHSH and CDR2 LQKENI. CDR3 amino acids: CASSPFLLTGSNTEAFF. The CDR3 coding sequence is TGTGCCAGCTCACCCTTCCTGCTTACAGGGTCGAACACTGAAGCTTTCTTT.

The chain employs TRBV13 and TRBJ2-7, with D perhaps matching TRBD1 (5 bases). Trimming pared 1 base from V and 2 bases from J, leaving 9 bases between. CDR3 length: 14 amino acids. Germline-derived CDR1 and CDR2 are PRHDT and FYEKMQ (reference sequence). The CDR3 nucleotides are TGTGCCAGCAGCTTAGCCTTACAGGCCTACGAGCAGTACTTC. Translating it yields CASSLALQAYEQYF.

V usage is TRBV10-3 and J usage is TRBJ2-5; TRBD2 matches at 8 bases. The CDR3 loop spans 13 amino acids. The V segment lost 7 bases and the J segment 5 bases; nucleotides outside the gene matches: 6. The germline CDR1 and CDR2 sequences are ENHRY and SYGVKD. The CDR3 bases are TGTGCCATCATGGCGGGGGGTTCGGAGACCCAGTACTTC. Amino acids: CAIMAGGSETQYF.

The gene calls are TRBV2 and TRBJ1-5; 7 nucleotides match TRBD1. The J segment lost 6 bases and the V segment lost 1 base, leaving 6 bases of the junction unmatched. The germline gives CDR1 SNHLY, CDR2 FYNNEI. This CDR3 contains 15 residues. CDR3 sequence reads: CASSEVSSGGQPQHF. CDR3 DNA: TGTGCCAGCAGTGAAGTTTCGTCAGGGGGTCAGCCCCAGCATTTT.

The chain employs TRBV7-9 and TRBJ2-1; 10 nucleotides match TRBD2. The CDR3 is 20 residues long. Germline CDR1 and CDR2: SEHNR and FQNEAQ (reference sequence). Trimming at V came to 0 bases and at J to 0 bases, leaving 11 bases not matched to a gene. The DNA for the CDR3 is TGTGCCAGCAGCTTAGCTCGGGGACTAGCGAGAATTGACTCCTACAATGAGCAGTTCTTC. Its translation: CASSLARGLARIDSYNEQFF.

This clonotype was seen at least ten times. The chain uses TRBV4-2 and TRBJ2-7; 8 bases match TRBD2. CDR3 length: 15 residues. V was clipped by 0 bases and J by 3 bases; unmatched bases: 4. Germline-derived CDR1 and CDR2 are LGHNA and YNFKEQ. DNA for the CDR3: TGTGCCAGCAGCCAAGAAGCTAGCGGGCGCTACGAGCAGTACTTC. It translates to CASSQEASGRYEQYF.

This clonotype was detected only a few times. The chain uses TRBV4-2 and TRBJ2-3; D gene ambiguous. Germline CDR1 reads LGHNA; CDR2 reads YNFKEQ. With 0 bases removed from V and 0 bases from J, the gap between germline ends came to 10 bases. The CDR3 contains 16 residues. For the CDR3, the DNA is TGTGCCAGCAGCCAAGAAGTCCGACCAAGCACAGATACGCAGTATTTT. Its protein product is CASSQEVRPSTDTQYF.

There are a few counts of this clonotype. The rearrangement links TRBV4-2 to TRBJ2-6; 10 bases are shared with TRBD1. The CDR3 has 19 amino acids. Germline V gene sequence: CDR1 LGHNA, CDR2 YNFKEQ. V lost 3 bases to trimming and J lost 3 bases; unmatched junction nucleotides: 11. CDR3 residues: CASSHPPGQGLGGANVLTF. CDR3 nucleotide sequence: TGTGCCAGCAGCCACCCCCCGGGACAGGGGCTAGGTGGGGCCAACGTCCTGACTTTC.

The gene calls are TRBV28 and TRBJ2-7, with 10 positions matching TRBD1. This CDR3 is built from 18 residues. The trim removed 6 bases at V and 2 bases at J, leaving 16 bases unmatched. Germline V gives CDR1 MDHEN, CDR2 SYDVKM. CDR3 sequence reads: CASSRVRTGGSIAYEQYF. The CDR3 bases are TGTGCCAGCAGCCGGGTCAGGACAGGGGGTTCCATCGCCTACGAGCAGTACTTC.

The rearrangement links TRBV28 to TRBJ2-1; maybe TRBD1 (5 bases). In germline, CDR1 is MDHEN, CDR2 SYDVKM. Trimming cost V 6 bases and J 8 bases, with 14 bases left between them. This CDR3 region has 13 residues. The CDR3 reads CASSLQGLDEQFF. CDR3 DNA sequence: TGTGCCAGCAGCCTCCAGGGCCTTGATGAGCAGTTCTTC.

In this sample, this clonotype turned up a few times. The V call is TRBV27, the J call TRBJ1-2; D remains unclear. This CDR3 is built from 13 residues. Trimming pared 3 bases from V and 7 bases from J, leaving 12 bases between. Germline CDR1 and CDR2: MNHEY and SMNVEV (reference sequence). The CDR3 loop reads CASSFSKTRGYTF. For the CDR3, the DNA is TGTGCCAGCAGTTTCTCGAAGACGCGTGGCTACACCTTC.

The chain combines TRBV20-1 with TRBJ1-5; D is unclear. In germline, CDR1 is DFQATT, CDR2 SNEGSKA (reference sequence). Trimming pared 0 bases from V and 0 bases from J, leaving 9 bases between. The CDR3 loop spans 15 amino acids. The CDR3 bases are TGCAGTGCTAGAGAGGTAAAGGGTAGCAATCAGCCCCAGCATTTT. Its translation: CSAREVKGSNQPQHF.

The genes are TRBV3-1 and TRBJ1-6; D gene uncertain. This CDR3 contains 15 residues. The germline CDR1 and CDR2 sequences are LGHDT and YNNKEL (reference sequence). Trimming took off 1 base at V and 7 bases at J, with 11 bases between the two ends. CDR3 bases: TGTGCCAGCAGCCAAGTCCTCAGGCCGAATTCACCCCTCCACTTT. Translating gives CASSQVLRPNSPLHF.

The chain recombines TRBV4-1 with TRBJ2-3; 11 bases line up with TRBD2. Germline trimming cut 1 base from V and 2 bases from J; bases unmatched to any gene: 8. Germline CDR1 reads MGHRA; CDR2 reads YSYEKL. The CDR3 consists of 18 residues. DNA for the CDR3: TGCGCCAGCAGCCAAGCTACCGGGACTAGCGGACTCACAGATACGCAGTATTTT. Amino acids: CASSQATGTSGLTDTQYF.

The chain is built from TRBV4-2 and TRBJ2-1; 11 positions agree with TRBD2. J gave up 7 bases and V 4 bases, and 6 bases lay outside the gene matches. This CDR3 spans 15 amino acids. The germline V gene encodes CDR1 LGHNA and CDR2 YNFKEQ. The CDR3 protein is CASSLSGGASNEQFF. As DNA, the CDR3 is TGTGCCAGCAGCCTTAGCGGGGGGGCCAGTAATGAGCAGTTCTTC.

V usage is TRBV20-1 and J usage is TRBJ2-1, with TRBD2 identical over 8 bases. CDR3 length: 16 residues. Germline trimming cut 3 bases from V and 4 bases from J; bases unmatched to any gene: 11. Germline CDR1 DFQATT, CDR2 SNEGSKA (reference sequence). The CDR3: CSASSGGGIRYNEQFF. In nucleotides, the CDR3 is TGCAGTGCTAGCTCGGGCGGGGGGATTCGATACAATGAGCAGTTCTTC.